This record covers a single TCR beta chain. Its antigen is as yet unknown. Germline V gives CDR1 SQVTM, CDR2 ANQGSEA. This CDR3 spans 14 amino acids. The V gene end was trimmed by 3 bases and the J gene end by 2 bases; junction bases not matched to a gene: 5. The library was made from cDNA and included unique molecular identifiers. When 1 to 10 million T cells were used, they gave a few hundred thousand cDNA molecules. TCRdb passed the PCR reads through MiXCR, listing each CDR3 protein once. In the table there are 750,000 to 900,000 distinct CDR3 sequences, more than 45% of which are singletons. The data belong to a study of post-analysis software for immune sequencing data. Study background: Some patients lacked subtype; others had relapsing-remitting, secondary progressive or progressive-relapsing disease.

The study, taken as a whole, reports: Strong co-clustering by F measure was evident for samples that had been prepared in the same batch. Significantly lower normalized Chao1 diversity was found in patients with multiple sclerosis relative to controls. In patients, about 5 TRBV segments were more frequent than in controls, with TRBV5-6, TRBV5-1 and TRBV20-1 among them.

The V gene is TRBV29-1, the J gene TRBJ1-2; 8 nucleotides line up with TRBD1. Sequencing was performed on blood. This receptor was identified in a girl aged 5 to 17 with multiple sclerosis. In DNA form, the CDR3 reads TGCAGCGTTGATCATCGACAGGGGAACTATGGCTACACCTTC. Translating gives CSVDHRQGNYGYTF.